These 21 T cell receptor beta chains were sequenced from one sample in a study of T cells after yellow fever vaccination. TCRdb re-called the 5' RACE reads with MiXCR, one entry per CDR3 protein. The table records 500,000 to 650,000 distinct CDR3 sequences, approximately 16% of them present only once. The sequences come from PBMCs, collected less than 6 days after the first yellow fever vaccination. The receptors stem from a young man who received the YFV17D yellow fever vaccine.

The chain joins TRBV27 to TRBJ1-6; D ambiguous. The CDR3 spans 15 residues. The V end lost 2 bases, the J end lost 5 bases, and 10 bases lay between the germline ends. Germline V gives CDR1 MNHEY, CDR2 SMNVEV (reference sequence). CDR3 protein: CASSLIVSHNSPLHF. The CDR3 DNA is TGTGCCAGCAGTTTAATTGTGAGTCATAATTCACCCCTCCACTTT.

The chain joins TRBV7-9 to TRBJ2-3; D might be TRBD1 (6 bases). Germline CDR1 reads SEHNR; CDR2 reads FQNEAQ (reference sequence). V lost 3 bases, J lost 1 base, and 8 bases lay in between. This CDR3 region has 14 residues. CDR3 nucleotides: TGTGCCAGCAGCTTTTGGACAGGCACAGATACGCAGTATTTT. Translating it yields CASSFWTGTDTQYF.

This clonotype occurred a few times. The chain has TRBV10-2 and TRBJ1-4; 8 bases map to TRBD1. Germline V gene data show CDR1 as WSHSY and CDR2 as SAAADI. V shed 3 bases and J 10 bases; nucleotides not matched to a gene: 19. CDR3 length equals 18 residues. CDR3 protein: CASSDAKAGGGGFGKLFF. The DNA of the CDR3 is TGCGCCAGCAGTGACGCTAAGGCAGGGGGCGGGGGCTTTGGAAAACTGTTTTTT.

This clonotype has a handful of counts. The V call is TRBV4-3, the J call TRBJ1-1; 7 nucleotides agree with TRBD1. Germline lookup yields CDR1 LGHNA and CDR2 YSLEER. The trim removed 1 base at V and 8 bases at J, leaving 7 bases unmatched. This CDR3 contains 14 residues. DNA for the CDR3: TGCGCCAGCAGCCAAGTGATAAGGGGGCGCGAAGCTTTCTTT. This gives the protein CASSQVIRGREAFF.

There are a few counts of this clonotype. The V and J genes are TRBV7-9 and TRBJ1-6; possible D gene TRBD1, 5 bases. Per the germline V gene, CDR1 is SEHNR and CDR2 is FQNEAQ (reference sequence). The CDR3 is 14 residues long. Trimming removed 5 bases from V and 8 bases from J, with 13 bases in between. This CDR3 is CASSLRVGDSPLHF. As DNA, the CDR3 is TGTGCCAGCAGCCTCAGGGTCGGGGATTCACCCCTCCACTTT. The full variable domain, completed using reference TRBV7-9 and TRBJ1-6, is DTGVSQNPRHKITKRGQNVTFRCDPISEHNRLYWYRQTLGQGPEFLTYFQNEAQLEKSRLLSDRFSAERPKGSFSTLEIQRTEQGDSAMYLCASSLRVGDSPLHFGNGTRLTVT.

This clonotype was seen ten or more times. This chain joins TRBV4-3 and TRBJ2-2; D is possibly TRBD1 or TRBD2 (5 bases each). Germline lookup yields CDR1 LGHNA and CDR2 YSLEER. V shed 0 bases and J shed 3 bases, with 8 bases lying between them. There are 15 residues in the CDR3. The CDR3 DNA follows: TGCGCCAGCAGCCAAGACGGGGCGGACACCGGGGAGCTGTTTTTT. Protein: CASSQDGADTGELFF.

This clonotype was counted between two and nine times. The chain couples TRBV10-1 to TRBJ2-3; no reliable D call. V dropped 3 bases and J dropped 3 bases, with 10 bases sitting between them. CDR1 and CDR2 from the germline V gene are WNHNN and SYGVQD (reference sequence). The CDR3 spans 14 residues. The CDR3 reads CASSDPTITDTQYF. The DNA of the CDR3 is TGCGCCAGCAGTGATCCAACAATAACAGATACGCAGTATTTT.

This clonotype has ten or more counts. V gene TRBV7-9 combines with J gene TRBJ2-5; no reliable D call. Trimming pared 8 bases from V and 0 bases from J, leaving 7 bases between. The germline V gene encodes CDR1 SEHNR and CDR2 FQNEAQ (reference sequence). This CDR3 is built from 12 residues. The DNA for the CDR3 is TGTGCCAGCTCATCGTACCAAGAGACCCAGTACTTC. Encoded protein: CASSSYQETQYF.

This chain joins TRBV27 and TRBJ2-3; D is ambiguous. Per the germline V gene, CDR1 is MNHEY and CDR2 is SMNVEV (reference sequence). The V and J ends lost 8 bases and 2 bases respectively, with 17 bases between them. The CDR3 consists of 15 residues. The CDR3 nucleotides read TGTGCCAGCGGAGTTTACGACGGATCCACAGATACGCAGTATTTT. Protein sequence: CASGVYDGSTDTQYF.

The chain joins TRBV11-2 to TRBJ2-3; D gene uncertain. Germline loops: CDR1 SGHAT, CDR2 FQNNGV. V dropped 4 bases and J dropped 8 bases, with 10 bases sitting between them. The length of the CDR3 is 12 residues. CDR3 bases: TGTGCCAGCAGCTCAGAATGGATTACGCAGTATTTT. It specifies CASSSEWITQYF.

This clonotype occurred many times. V and J are TRBV28 and TRBJ2-7, with TRBD1 identical over 9 bases. The V gene end was trimmed by 7 bases and the J gene end by 1 base; junction bases not matched to a gene: 2. Germline-derived CDR1 and CDR2 are MDHEN and SYDVKM. The CDR3 runs to 13 residues. The CDR3 DNA is TGTGCCAGCACTGGGACAGGGTCCTACGAGCAGTACGTC. Translating gives CASTGTGSYEQYV.

This chain joins TRBV6-5 and TRBJ1-6, with 9 bases fitting TRBD1. V gave up 4 bases and J gave up 7 bases; unmatched junction bases: 8. This CDR3 is built from 16 residues. Germline assignment: CDR1 MNHEY and CDR2 SVGAGI. This CDR3 is CASSFPPGQGNSPLHF. DNA for the CDR3: TGTGCCAGCAGTTTCCCCCCGGGACAGGGAAATTCACCCCTCCACTTT.

This rearrangement joins TRBV6-5 to TRBJ1-3; D gene unclear. Germline V CDR1 and CDR2: MNHEY, SVGAGI. The CDR3 has 14 residues. V was pared by 2 bases and J by 0 bases, with 5 bases between. CDR3 residues: CASSYQASGNTIYF. For the CDR3, the DNA is TGTGCCAGCAGTTACCAGGCCTCTGGAAACACCATATATTTT.

This clonotype was detected once. The chain uses TRBV7-9 and TRBJ2-7, with TRBD2 identical over 8 bases. The CDR3 loop spans 14 amino acids. J lost 6 bases, V lost 8 bases, and 12 bases had no gene match. Germline values: CDR1 SEHNR, CDR2 FQNEAQ (reference sequence). CDR3 nucleotides: TGTGCCAGCGGGGATAGCGGGGTGTTTTGCGAGCAGTACGTC. Translating gives CASGDSGVFCEQYV.

The CDR3 DNA reads as TGTGCCAGCAGCTTCAAGCTAGCGGGGAGCTCCTACGAGCAGTACTTC. Its translation: CASSFKLAGSSYEQYF. The chain has TRBV11-2 and TRBJ2-7; 9 nucleotides line up with TRBD2. From germline, CDR1 is SGHAT and CDR2 FQNNGV. After removal of 3 bases from V and 0 bases from J, the junction contained 6 bases not matched to a gene. The CDR3 runs 16 residues.

The chain has TRBV5-1 and TRBJ1-1; no reliable D call. The CDR3 is 15 residues long. V was shortened by 0 bases and J by 2 bases, with 11 bases between the two germline ends. CDR1 is SGHRS and CDR2 is YFSETQ in the germline V gene. CDR3 sequence reads: CASSLDVQPNTEAFF. DNA of the CDR3: TGCGCCAGCAGCTTGGATGTACAGCCAAACACTGAAGCTTTCTTT.

This clonotype turned up a few times. One end of the junction fails to match germline, which may point to a read error. CDR3: CASHQETQYF. CDR3 sequence (DNA): TGTGCCAGCCACCAGGAGACCCAGTACTTC. This chain joins TRBV7-9 and TRBJ2-5; D remains unclear. Germline CDR1 SEHNR, CDR2 FQNEAQ (reference sequence). This CDR3 region has 10 residues.

This clonotype was picked up a small number of times. The chain carries TRBV10-2 and TRBJ2-3, with a possible D match to TRBD1 (6 bases). The CDR3 extends over 14 amino acids. Germline V gene lookup returns CDR1 WSHSY and CDR2 SAAADI. Trimming pared 3 bases from V and 5 bases from J, leaving 12 bases between. CDR3 coding DNA: TGCGCCAGCAGTGACAGGGGTGATGTAGATACGCAGTATTTT. It specifies CASSDRGDVDTQYF.

This clonotype was detected only a few times. The rearrangement links TRBV19 to TRBJ2-3; maybe TRBD2 (6 bases). The CDR3 contains 15 residues. Trimming pared 6 bases from V and 3 bases from J, leaving 16 bases between. Per the germline V gene, CDR1 is LNHDA and CDR2 is SQIVND (reference sequence). The CDR3 DNA sequence: TGTGCCAGTAGATTTGGCAGGGCGGGAACAGATACGCAGTATTTT. Its translation: CASRFGRAGTDTQYF.

The J gene is TRBJ2-7, the V gene TRBV28; D possibly corresponds to TRBD2 (5 bases). The germline V gene encodes CDR1 MDHEN and CDR2 SYDVKM. The CDR3 extends over 14 amino acids. V shed 6 bases and J shed 6 bases, with 18 bases lying between them. Here the CDR3 DNA reads TGTGCCAGCAGCCAACTCGGGGTAATGCGCGAGCAGTACGTC. Its protein product is CASSQLGVMREQYV.

In its sample, this clonotype was seen a few times. The rearrangement links TRBV4-2 to TRBJ2-1; 13 nucleotides match TRBD2. Germline lookup yields CDR1 LGHNA and CDR2 YNFKEQ. The ends lost 4 bases at V and 10 bases at J; junction bases unmatched: 19. This CDR3 spans 19 amino acids. This CDR3 is CASSPGSRLAGGPISEQFF. The CDR3 DNA follows: TGTGCCAGCAGCCCCGGATCCCGACTAGCGGGGGGCCCAATTTCGGAGCAGTTCTTC.